The source of this T cell receptor (beta chain) is a study of memory B cells and T cells in multiple sclerosis. Overall study results and limits: Shared clonotype counts depended on differing compartment clone-set sizes and were normalized.

The CDR3 is 14 residues long. With 2 bases removed from V and 0 bases from J, the gap between germline ends came to 8 bases. Germline V CDR1 and CDR2: SGDLS, YYNGEE. Separate sequencing covered autoproliferating (CFSE-dim) and non-proliferating (CFSE-high) T cells from stimulus-free culture. 5x10^7 CFSE-labeled PBMCs were cultured around 7 days unstimulated, then replicate wells were pooled. PBMCs were labeled with around 0.5 uM CFSE and cultured without exogenous stimuli. Here immunoSEQ multiplex PCR was the method, and the copy in TCRdb shows in-frame clones only, minus some. This table has over 35,000 clones, over 70% appearing once. Concerning this clone: As yet, its antigen is unknown. Within the sample, other DNA sequences also encode this same CDR3.

The J gene is TRBJ1-1, the V gene TRBV9; D gene unclear. What was sequenced was PBMCs from blood kept in culture. This TCR came from a human donor with multiple sclerosis. CDR3 residues: CASSVTGMNTEAFF. The CDR3 nucleotides read TGTGCCAGCAGCGTGACGGGGATGAACACTGAAGCTTTCTTT.